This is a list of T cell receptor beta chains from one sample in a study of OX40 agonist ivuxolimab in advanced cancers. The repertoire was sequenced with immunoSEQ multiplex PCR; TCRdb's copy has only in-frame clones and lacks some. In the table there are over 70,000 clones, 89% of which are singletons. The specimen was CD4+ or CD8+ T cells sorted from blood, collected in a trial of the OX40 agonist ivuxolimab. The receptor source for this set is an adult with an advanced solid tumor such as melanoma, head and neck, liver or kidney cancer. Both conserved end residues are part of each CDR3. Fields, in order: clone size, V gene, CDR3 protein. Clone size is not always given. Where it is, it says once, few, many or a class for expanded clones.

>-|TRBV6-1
CASSPGWSTNEKLFF
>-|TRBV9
CASSLTHSNTGELFF
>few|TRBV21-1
CASSKEGNRATYEQYF
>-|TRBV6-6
CASFSGLGQTQYF
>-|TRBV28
CASIRGGAKGYTF
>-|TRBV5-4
CASSYDRGAGTIYF
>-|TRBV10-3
CAISLTDTYEQYF
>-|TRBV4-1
CASSPTGDSYNEQFF
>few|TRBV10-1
CASSLGGRTEAFF
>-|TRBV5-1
CASTTMGLTSSQETQYF
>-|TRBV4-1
CASSQVLVGANVLTF
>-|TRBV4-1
CASSHPSGAGGYTF
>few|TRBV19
CASSISATYGYTF
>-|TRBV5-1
CASSLEPAMNTEAFF
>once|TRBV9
CASSASPGGVSYNEQFF
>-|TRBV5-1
CASSLAQGWYGYTF
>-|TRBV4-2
CASSQDAGRAITDTEAFF
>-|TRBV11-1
CASSLHSQETQYF
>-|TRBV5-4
CASSLTSGTEETQYF
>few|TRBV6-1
CASSLLGTALEGYTF
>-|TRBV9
CASSVTPTVGETQYF
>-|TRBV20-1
CSAPRQEKLFF